These 23 T cell receptor beta chains were all obtained from the same sample, sequenced in a study of spatial heterogeneity in lung cancer. Study-wide results and caveats: Mutation counts in tumors were tracked by counts of expanded intratumoral alpha and beta TCRs.

Via MiXCR, TCRdb re-called the 5' RACE reads, giving one row per CDR3 protein. Of some 15,000 distinct CDR3 sequences listed, approximately 4.5% are singletons. These receptors lack a known antigen. The time point here: sample taken at primary tumor resection. This specimen was lung tumor tissue, taken at surgery. The source of these receptors is a female donor with early-stage non-small cell lung cancer.

This chain connects TRBV3-1 to TRBJ2-5; 10 bases are shared with TRBD2. V was clipped by 4 bases and J by 1 base; unmatched bases: 12. This CDR3 contains 18 residues. CDR1 is LGHDT and CDR2 is YNNKEL in the germline V gene (reference sequence). This CDR3 is CASSRTSGPYLVQETQYF. The DNA of the CDR3 is TGTGCCAGCAGCCGGACTAGCGGACCCTACTTGGTCCAAGAGACCCAGTACTTC.

There are many counts of this clonotype. The chain combines TRBV7-3 with TRBJ2-3; D remains ambiguous. Trimming shortened V by 4 bases and J by 4 bases, and 9 bases separated the two germline ends. The CDR3 runs to 13 residues. Per germline, CDR1 SGHTA and CDR2 FQGTGA. DNA of the CDR3: TGTGCCAGCAGCTCAACGGGTGCAGATACGCAGTATTTT. Amino acids: CASSSTGADTQYF.

This clonotype was recorded at least ten times. This sequence joins TRBV27 and TRBJ2-3; TRBD2 matches 12 bases. The V segment lost 7 bases and the J segment 3 bases; nucleotides outside the gene matches: 14. CDR1 MNHEY and CDR2 SMNVEV come from the germline V gene (reference sequence). This CDR3 spans 18 amino acids. The CDR3 protein is CASTRWLAGGPLTDTQYF. The CDR3 DNA reads TGTGCCAGCACTCGCTGGCTAGCGGGGGGGCCTTTGACAGATACGCAGTATTTT.

The V and J genes are TRBV2 and TRBJ1-5, with TRBD1 as a possible D gene (5 bases). The length of the CDR3 is 13 residues. The V gene lost 3 bases and the J gene lost 7 bases, with 10 bases spanning the gap. The germline V gene has CDR1 SNHLY and CDR2 FYNNEI. In DNA form, the CDR3 reads TGTGCCAGCAGTGAGCAGGGAACACAGCCCCAGCATTTT. Its translation is CASSEQGTQPQHF. The full variable domain, with the rest looked up from reference TRBV2 and TRBJ1-5, is EPEVTQTPSHQVTQMGQEVILRCVPISNHLYFYWYRQILGQKVEFLVSFYNNEISEKSEIFDDQFSVERPDGSNFTLKIRSTKLEDSAMYFCASSEQGTQPQHFGDGTRLSIL.

In this sample, this clonotype turned up many times. This chain joins TRBV5-1 and TRBJ1-3; D remains ambiguous. The CDR3 has 14 amino acids. Germline CDR1 is SGHRS and CDR2 is YFSETQ. Trimming cost V 0 bases and J 4 bases, with 8 bases left between them. The CDR3 protein is CASSLEGIGNTIYF. The DNA for the CDR3 is TGCGCCAGCAGCTTGGAAGGGATCGGAAACACCATATATTTT.

This chain uses TRBV2 with TRBJ1-6, with TRBD1 as a possible D gene (5 bases). Germline CDR1 and CDR2: SNHLY and FYNNEI. V was pared by 7 bases and J by 10 bases, with 20 bases between. The CDR3 runs 15 residues. The CDR3 sequence is CASTKGPASGSPLHF. In DNA, the CDR3 is TGTGCCAGCACCAAAGGGCCTGCTTCAGGGTCACCCCTCCACTTT.

There are many counts of this clonotype. The chain is built from TRBV13 and TRBJ1-4; D might be TRBD1 (5 bases). Trimming pared 5 bases from V and 5 bases from J, leaving 18 bases between. The CDR3 runs to 16 residues. Looked up from germline, CDR1 is PRHDT and CDR2 is FYEKMQ (reference sequence). CDR3 nucleotide sequence: TGTGCCAGCAGCCCCTCCCGGGACGGACTGAATGAAAAACTGTTTTTT. Encoded protein: CASSPSRDGLNEKLFF.

This clonotype has a count of ten or more. This chain uses TRBV5-1 with TRBJ1-4, with TRBD1 as a possible D gene (6 bases). Germline lookup yields CDR1 SGHRS and CDR2 YFSETQ. The CDR3 is made up of 16 amino acids. V lost 4 bases to trimming and J lost 4 bases, with 17 bases between them. The CDR3, as DNA: TGCGCCAGCAGCAAGATCCCGGGACACAATAATGAAAAACTGTTTTTT. Its protein is CASSKIPGHNNEKLFF.

This clonotype was detected many times. The rearrangement uses TRBV7-2 and TRBJ2-1; 7 bases line up with TRBD1. The germline V gene has CDR1 SGHTA and CDR2 FQGNSA. V gave up 3 bases and J gave up 10 bases; unmatched junction bases: 15. This CDR3 is 16 amino acids long. The CDR3 sequence is CASSLGMDRPAGEQFF. For the CDR3, the DNA is TGTGCCAGCAGCTTGGGAATGGACAGGCCCGCCGGGGAGCAGTTCTTC.

This clonotype was detected ten times or more. The V gene is TRBV20-1, the J gene TRBJ2-7; D is unclear. V dropped 3 bases and J dropped 5 bases, with 8 bases sitting between them. Germline CDR1 DFQATT, CDR2 SNEGSKA (reference sequence). This CDR3 is built from 11 residues. The DNA for the CDR3 is TGCAGTGCTAGGTTAATTAACGAGCAGTACTTC. It codes for CSARLINEQYF.

The table lists this clonotype with many counts. V and J are TRBV6-6 and TRBJ1-2; 9 bases match TRBD1. Germline-derived CDR1 and CDR2 are MNHNY and SVGAGI (reference sequence). V lost 2 bases to trimming and J lost 3 bases; unmatched junction nucleotides: 10. This CDR3 contains 17 residues. CDR3 coding DNA: TGTGCCAGCAGTTACCAAGCCCTGACAGGGGGTGACTATGGCTACACCTTC. Its protein product is CASSYQALTGGDYGYTF.

This clonotype was seen many times. The CDR3 region is CASSLVRAGELFF. The CDR3, as DNA: TGTGCCAGCAGCTTAGTAAGGGCCGGGGAGCTGTTTTTT. V usage is TRBV7-2 and J usage is TRBJ2-2, with D unresolved. The V and J ends lost 1 base and 6 bases respectively, with 6 bases between them. The CDR3 has 13 amino acids. Germline values: CDR1 SGHTA, CDR2 FQGNSA.

This clonotype was observed many times. The chain joins TRBV5-6 to TRBJ1-5; D unclear. Germline V CDR1 and CDR2: SGHDT, YYEEEE. V was trimmed by 0 bases and J by 7 bases, leaving 11 bases between them. The CDR3 has 14 amino acids. CDR3 DNA sequence: TGTGCCAGCAGCTTGGGCTGGACGGAGCAGCCCCAGCATTTT. Translation: CASSLGWTEQPQHF.

This clonotype was observed at least ten times. The gene calls are TRBV6-2 or TRBV6-3 and TRBJ1-1; D gene ambiguous. Looked up from germline, CDR1 is MNHEY and CDR2 is SVGEGT. V was trimmed by 5 bases and J by 5 bases, leaving 18 bases between them. The length of the CDR3 is 15 residues. CDR3 region: CASSPLTGMVTEAFF. CDR3 DNA: TGTGCCAGCAGTCCACTGACGGGTATGGTGACTGAAGCTTTCTTT.

This clonotype appeared many times. This chain links TRBV12-3 or TRBV12-4 with TRBJ1-1, with D tentatively TRBD1 (5 bases). Deletions cut 0 bases from V and 0 bases from J, with 8 bases between. The CDR3 consists of 15 residues. The chain's CDR3 is CASSLAGRMNTEAFF. CDR3 bases: TGTGCCAGCAGTTTAGCGGGACGTATGAACACTGAAGCTTTCTTT.

This clonotype ranks as medium-sized (0.01 to 0.1%). Relative to the germline gene, one junction end is altered; a read error may explain this. The chain uses TRBV6-2 or TRBV6-3 and TRBJ2-7, with D possibly being TRBD1 or TRBD2 (6 bases each). The CDR3 contains 14 residues. Germline loops: CDR1 MNHEY, CDR2 SVGEGT. CDR3 protein: CASCYGGSSYEQYF. As DNA, the CDR3 is TGTGCCAGCTGCTACGGGGGCTCCTCCTATGAGCAGTACTTC.

This clonotype is categorized as medium-sized. The chain uses TRBV5-1 and TRBJ1-6; the match to TRBD1 covers 9 bases. After removal of 6 bases from V and 10 bases from J, the junction contained 8 bases not matched to a gene. Germline loops: CDR1 SGHRS, CDR2 YFSETQ. The CDR3 runs 14 residues. The CDR3 DNA sequence: TGCGCCAGCAAGGCTTGGGACAGGGCGTCACCCCTCCACTTT. It encodes CASKAWDRASPLHF.

The chain has TRBV20-1 and TRBJ1-1; D unclear. Germline CDR1 DFQATT, CDR2 SNEGSKA (reference sequence). The ends were cut back, 0 bases at V and 8 bases at J, with 10 bases in the middle. CDR3 length: 12 residues. Written as DNA, the CDR3 is TGCAGTGCTAGAGAGGATTGGAGGGAAGCTTTCTTT. Translating it yields CSAREDWREAFF.

This clonotype was seen many times. The V gene is TRBV11-2, the J gene TRBJ1-3; D uncertain. Trimming pared 5 bases from V and 0 bases from J, leaving 8 bases between. CDR1 SGHAT and CDR2 FQNNGV come from the germline V gene. The CDR3 spans 14 residues. The CDR3 nucleotides are TGTGCCAGCAGCCTACCATCCTCTGGAAACACCATATATTTT. Its translation: CASSLPSSGNTIYF. The full variable domain, rest sourced from reference TRBV11-2 and TRBJ1-3, is EAGVAQSPRYKIIEKRQSVAFWCNPISGHATLYWYQQILGQGPKLLIQFQNNGVVDDSQLPKDRFSAERLKGVDSTLKIQPAKLEDSAVYLCASSLPSSGNTIYFGEGSWLTVV.

V usage is TRBV7-8 and J usage is TRBJ1-4; D not certain. Germline V gene data show CDR1 as SGHVS and CDR2 as FQNEAQ. The CDR3 totals 13 residues. The V gene lost 5 bases and the J gene lost 8 bases, with 12 bases spanning the gap. The CDR3 here is CASSLQEMEKLFF. The DNA of the CDR3 is TGTGCCAGCAGCCTCCAGGAAATGGAAAAACTGTTTTTT.

The CDR3 is CASSATGFYEQYF. CDR3 nucleotide sequence: TGTGCCAGCAGTGCGACAGGGTTCTACGAGCAGTACTTC. The V call is TRBV6-5, the J call TRBJ2-7; TRBD1 matches at 7 bases. This CDR3 comprises 13 residues. Germline CDR1 is MNHEY and CDR2 is SVGAGI. Trimming removed 5 bases from V and 3 bases from J; junction bases left unmatched: 4.

This clonotype was recorded at least ten times. The chain combines TRBV7-3 with TRBJ2-5; possibly TRBD1 or TRBD2 for D (5 bases each). Trimming cost V 6 bases and J 7 bases, with 15 bases left between them. Germline CDR1 and CDR2: SGHTA and FQGTGA. The CDR3 runs to 13 residues. CDR3 bases: TGTGCCAGCAGTTCCACATGGGACGGGACCCAGTACTTC. Translation: CASSSTWDGTQYF.

This clonotype was recorded at least ten times. This rearrangement joins TRBV4-2 to TRBJ1-2; 9 bases are a match to TRBD1. The CDR3 totals 19 residues. V lost 3 bases to trimming and J lost 4 bases; unmatched junction nucleotides: 18. The germline gives CDR1 LGHNA, CDR2 YNFKEQ. The CDR3 loop reads CASSQRLQGAGPSGYGYTF. The CDR3 DNA reads as TGTGCCAGCAGCCAGCGCTTACAGGGGGCTGGGCCCTCCGGCTATGGCTACACCTTC.